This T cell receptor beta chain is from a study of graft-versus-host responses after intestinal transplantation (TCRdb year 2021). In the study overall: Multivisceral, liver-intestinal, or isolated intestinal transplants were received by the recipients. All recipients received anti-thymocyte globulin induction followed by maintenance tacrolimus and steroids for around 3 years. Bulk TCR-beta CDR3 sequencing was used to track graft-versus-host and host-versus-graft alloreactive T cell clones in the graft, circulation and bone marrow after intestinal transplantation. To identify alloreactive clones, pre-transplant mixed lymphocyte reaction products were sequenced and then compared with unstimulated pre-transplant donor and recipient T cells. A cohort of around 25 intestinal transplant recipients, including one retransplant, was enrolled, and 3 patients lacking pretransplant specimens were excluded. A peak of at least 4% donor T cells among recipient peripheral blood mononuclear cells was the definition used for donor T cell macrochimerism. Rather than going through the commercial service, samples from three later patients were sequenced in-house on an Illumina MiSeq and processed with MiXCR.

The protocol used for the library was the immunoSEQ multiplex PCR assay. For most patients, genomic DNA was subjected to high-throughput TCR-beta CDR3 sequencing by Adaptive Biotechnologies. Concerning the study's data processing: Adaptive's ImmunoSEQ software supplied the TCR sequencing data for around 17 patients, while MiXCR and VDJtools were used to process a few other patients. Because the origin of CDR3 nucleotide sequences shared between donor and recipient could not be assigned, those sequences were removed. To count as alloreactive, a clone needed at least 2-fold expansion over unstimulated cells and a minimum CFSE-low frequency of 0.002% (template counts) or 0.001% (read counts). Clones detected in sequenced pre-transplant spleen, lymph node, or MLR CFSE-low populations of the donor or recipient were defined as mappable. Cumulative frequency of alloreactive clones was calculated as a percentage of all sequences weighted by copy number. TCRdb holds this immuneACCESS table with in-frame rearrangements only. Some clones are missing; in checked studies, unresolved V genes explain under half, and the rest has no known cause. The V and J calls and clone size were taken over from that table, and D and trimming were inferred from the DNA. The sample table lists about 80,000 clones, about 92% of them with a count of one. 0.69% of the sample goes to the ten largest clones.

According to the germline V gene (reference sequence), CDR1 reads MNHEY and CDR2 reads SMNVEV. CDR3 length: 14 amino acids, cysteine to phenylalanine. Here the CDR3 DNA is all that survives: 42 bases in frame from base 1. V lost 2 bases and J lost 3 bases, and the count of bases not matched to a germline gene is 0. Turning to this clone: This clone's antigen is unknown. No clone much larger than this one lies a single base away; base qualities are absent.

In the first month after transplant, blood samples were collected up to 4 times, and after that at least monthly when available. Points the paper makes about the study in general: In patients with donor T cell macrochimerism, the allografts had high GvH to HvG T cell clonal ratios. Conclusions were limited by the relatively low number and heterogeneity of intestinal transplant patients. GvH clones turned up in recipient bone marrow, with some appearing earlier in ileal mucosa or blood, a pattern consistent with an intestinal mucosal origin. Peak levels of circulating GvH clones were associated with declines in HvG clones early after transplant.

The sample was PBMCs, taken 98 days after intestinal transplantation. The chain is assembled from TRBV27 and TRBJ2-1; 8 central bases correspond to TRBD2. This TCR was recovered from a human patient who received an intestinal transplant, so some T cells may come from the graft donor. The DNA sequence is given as TGTGCCAGCAGTTTAGCGGGAGGCTACAATGAGCAGTTCTTC. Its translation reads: CASSLAGGYNEQFF.